This T cell receptor (beta chain) appears in the sequencing data of a study of CD8+CD57+ T cells in acquired aplastic anemia. Study findings and constraints: Between the patient and control groups, CD8+ Simpson's diversity did not differ significantly. Overlapping CD8+ CDR3 repertoires of patients and controls contained some 30 shared sequences.

Trimming pared 5 bases from V and 0 bases from J, leaving 10 bases between. Germline CDR1 and CDR2: LNHDA and SQIVND (reference sequence). The CDR3 is 14 residues long. Patients selected for sequencing had displayed CD8+CD57+ cell expansion by flow cytometry. A severe acquired aplastic anemia diagnosis applied to all patients. The TCR beta profiling, which covered VDJ combination and CDR3 sequence, was carried out using genomic DNA as the template. TCRdb fed the reads into MiXCR, producing one record per CDR3 protein. The sample records around 130,000 distinct CDR3 sequences, over 55% being singletons. To note about this clonotype: Antigen specificity is unknown.

The chain recombines TRBV19 with TRBJ1-1; D ambiguous. This TCR was sampled from a human donor with aplastic anemia. Sequences were obtained from sorted CD4+, CD8+, or CD8+CD57+ T cells (not recorded which) from PBMCs. The chain's CDR3 is CASSFNALNTEAFF. CDR3 sequence (DNA): TGTGCCAGTAGTTTCAACGCATTGAACACTGAAGCTTTCTTT. The full variable domain, completed using reference TRBV19 and TRBJ1-1, is DGGITQSPKYLFRKEGQNVTLSCEQNLNHDAMYWYRQDPGQGLRLIYYSQIVNDFQKGDIAEGYSVSREKKESFPLTVTSAQKNPTAFYLCASSFNALNTEAFFGQGTRLTVV.